In its sample, the clone carrying this T cell receptor (beta chain) was seen a few times. Antigen unknown. The data derive from a study of beta chain features in type 1 diabetes. Study-level background: Investigators examined around 110 million sorted cells across all samples. Broader study findings: Insertion counts at VDJ junctions were lower in type 1 diabetes patients, who also showed more deletions there. In all four CD4+ subsets, TCRB CDR3 length was significantly, moderately reduced in type 1 diabetes.

This CDR3 is 13 amino acids long. V was clipped by 2 bases and J by 4 bases, with 8 bases between them. Germline CDR1 is KGHSH and CDR2 is LQKENI. Isolation of CD4+ naive, central memory, regulatory and stem cell-like memory cells was achieved by sorting via CD45RO/CCR7/CD25/CD127/CD95/CD27. Sequenced material consisted of expressed TCRB transcripts (all of the isolated RNA was reverse transcribed). The average output of naive, central memory and regulatory T cell samples was 3 million to 4 million reads. Generated by immunoSEQ multiplex PCR, the TCRdb table keeps only in-frame clones and is missing some. The sample has around 250,000 clones, about a fifth seen once; the top ten hold 0.028%.

The chain employs TRBV18 and TRBJ2-5; the D is unclear. This receptor was taken from a woman aged 40 to 50 with type 1 diabetes. Source material: naive CD4+ T cells from blood. CDR3 residues: CASSPSRRETQYF. For the CDR3, the DNA is TGTGCCAGCTCACCATCGAGGCGAGAGACCCAGTACTTC.